These 21 T cell receptor beta chains share one sample of origin, sequenced in a study of blood T cell repertoires in COVID-19. The assay was immunoSEQ multiplex PCR, and TCRdb's table has in-frame clones only and misses some. The sample comprises around 130,000 clones, approximately 85% of which are singletons, and roughly 4.5% rests with the top ten. The sequencing sample was made of peripheral blood. These receptors all stem from a human donor in a cohort sampled during active COVID-19.

This clone was observed a few times. The chain joins TRBV28 to TRBJ1-2; D perhaps matches TRBD1 (6 bases). This CDR3 spans 13 amino acids. Germline V gene data show CDR1 as MDHEN and CDR2 as SYDVKM. Trimming removed 4 bases from V and 3 bases from J, with 9 bases in between. In DNA, the CDR3 is TGTGCCAGCAGTTCAGGGGTAGACTATGGCTACACCTTC. It is translated as CASSSGVDYGYTF.

This sequence joins TRBV5-1 and TRBJ2-7, with D perhaps TRBD1 (8 bases). CDR1 is SGHRS and CDR2 is YFSETQ in the germline V gene. V lost 4 bases, J lost 2 bases, and 16 bases lay in between. This CDR3 comprises 15 residues. CDR3 nucleotide sequence: TGCGCCAGCAGCGGGGGGGGACAGGTTCCCTACGAGCAGTACTTC. Encoded protein: CASSGGGQVPYEQYF.

The chain is built from TRBV29-1 and TRBJ2-1, with D possibly TRBD2 on 6 matching bases. Looked up from germline, CDR1 is SQVTM and CDR2 is ANQGSEA. V was cut by 7 bases and J by 0 bases, with 19 bases left in between. The CDR3 consists of 16 residues. The CDR3 nucleotides read TGCAGCGCCCCCGGCGGGGCTCATCTCTCCTACAATGAGCAGTTCTTC. Protein product: CSAPGGAHLSYNEQFF.

The rearrangement joins TRBV2 to TRBJ2-2, with D possibly matching TRBD2 (6 bases). Trimming removed 5 bases from V and 7 bases from J, with 20 bases in between. The CDR3 sequence is 16 residues long. The germline V gene encodes CDR1 SNHLY and CDR2 FYNNEI. The CDR3 nucleotides are TGTGCCAGCAGTCTCCTGCCGGGACTCTCGGGCGGGGAGCTGTTTTTT. It codes for CASSLLPGLSGGELFF.

The chain combines TRBV18 with TRBJ1-2; no firm D call. Germline CDR1 is KGHSH and CDR2 is LQKENI. V lost 6 bases and J lost 6, with 14 bases in between. This CDR3 is built from 13 residues. CDR3 coding DNA: TGTGCCAGCTCTGAGGTCCGGGGAGATGGCTACACCTTC. Translating gives CASSEVRGDGYTF.

In DNA, the CDR3 is TGCGCCAGCGCGGGGGGGCTGGGCACAGATACGCAGTATTTT. Its protein is CASAGGLGTDTQYF. The rearrangement links TRBV4-3 to TRBJ2-3, with 9 bases lining up with TRBD2. The CDR3 has 14 residues. The V gene's germline CDR1 is LGHNA and CDR2 YSLEER. V lost 8 bases and J lost 1; bases outside the gene matches: 4.

This chain joins TRBV11-3 and TRBJ2-3; 8 bases are shared with TRBD2. CDR1 is SGHNT, CDR2 YENEEA, per germline. CDR3 length: 17 residues. The trim removed 3 bases at V and 2 bases at J, leaving 10 bases unmatched. CDR3 sequence: CASSLALLAEITDTQYF. CDR3 bases: TGTGCCAGCAGCTTGGCTTTACTAGCGGAGATCACAGATACGCAGTATTTT.

The chain uses TRBV1 and TRBJ1-3; the table names TRBD1, a call not compared with the DNA. TRBV1 is given as a pseudogene. The CDR3 runs to 16 residues. The CDR3 DNA follows: TGCACCAGCAGCCATCCATCCACAGGGGCGAAAGACACCATATATTTT. Translated, it gives CTSSHPSTGAKDTIYF.

This chain connects TRBV19 to TRBJ1-6; D not certain. Trimming cost V 4 bases and J 7 bases, with 8 bases left between them. The CDR3 covers 13 residues. Germline V gene data show CDR1 as LNHDA and CDR2 as SQIVND (reference sequence). The CDR3 DNA reads as TGTGCCAGTAGTACAGAACAGAATTCACCCCTCCACTTT. Amino acid sequence: CASSTEQNSPLHF.

The chain is built from TRBV4-3 and TRBJ2-3, with TRBD2 matching over 7 bases. CDR1 LGHNA and CDR2 YSLEER come from the germline V gene. The CDR3 covers 14 residues. The trim removed 5 bases at V and 6 bases at J, leaving 8 bases unmatched. CDR3 DNA: TGCGCCAGCAGCGGCCCATTAGCGGGCGATACGCAGTATTTT. Protein product: CASSGPLAGDTQYF.

The gene calls are TRBV6-2 or TRBV6-3 and TRBJ1-2, with a tentative D call TRBD1 (5 bases). V lost 2 bases and J 5 bases, leaving 9 bases between the germline ends. This CDR3 spans 13 amino acids. Germline-derived CDR1 and CDR2 are MNHEY and SVGEGT. CDR3 region: CASSYLTAYGYTF. The CDR3 bases are TGTGCCAGCAGTTACCTGACAGCGTATGGCTACACCTTC.

The V gene is TRBV5-4, the J gene TRBJ2-3, with 10 bases identical to TRBD1. The CDR3 loop spans 14 amino acids. Germline CDR1 SGHNT, CDR2 YYREEE (reference sequence). The V and J ends lost 7 bases and 4 bases, in that order; junction bases with no gene match: 6. CDR3 amino acids: CASLRDRGPDTQYF. The CDR3 nucleotides read TGTGCCAGCCTCCGGGACAGGGGCCCAGATACGCAGTATTTT.

The chain is built from TRBV19 and TRBJ2-3; D possibly corresponds to TRBD1 (6 bases). V dropped 8 bases and J dropped 3 bases, with 12 bases sitting between them. This CDR3 has 13 amino acids. Germline lookup yields CDR1 LNHDA and CDR2 SQIVND (reference sequence). The CDR3 region has the DNA TGTGCCAGTCATTTTACAGGGACAGATACGCAGTATTTT. Its translation is CASHFTGTDTQYF.

The chain joins TRBV20-1 to TRBJ1-2; no reliable D call. Trimming cost V 3 bases and J 6 bases, with 11 bases left between them. Germline-derived CDR1 and CDR2 are DFQATT and SNEGSKA (reference sequence). CDR3 length: 12 residues. DNA of the CDR3: TGCAGTGCTAGTTCCCCGAGAAATGGCTACACCTTC. Translated: CSASSPRNGYTF.

The chain uses TRBV19 and TRBJ2-1; D is unresolved. The CDR3 is 16 amino acids. Germline CDR1 LNHDA, CDR2 SQIVND (reference sequence). The V end was cut by 4 bases, the J end by 8 bases, with 21 bases between. The CDR3 bases are TGTGCCAGTAGTACCTACGTAACTAATTCCCCTCATGAGCAGTTCTTC. It yields the protein CASSTYVTNSPHEQFF.

The chain combines TRBV6-2 or TRBV6-3 with TRBJ2-6; 11 bases fit TRBD1. V dropped 6 bases and J dropped 1; count of bases not matched to a gene: 5. Germline CDR1 MNHEY, CDR2 SVGEGT. The CDR3 runs to 17 residues. This CDR3 is CASSGTGGLSGANVLTF. The CDR3 DNA reads TGTGCCAGCAGCGGGACAGGGGGTCTGTCTGGGGCCAACGTCCTGACTTTC.

J is TRBJ2-3 and V is TRBV7-3; tentative D call: TRBD2 (5 bases). Trimming stripped 6 bases from V and 0 bases from J, with 10 bases between. From germline, CDR1 is SGHTA and CDR2 FQGTGA. The length of the CDR3 is 14 residues. CDR3 DNA sequence: TGTGCCAGCAGTTCGAGCGGAAGCACAGATACGCAGTATTTT. Translation gives CASSSSGSTDTQYF.

V gene TRBV7-2 combines with J gene TRBJ1-5; 7 nucleotides agree with TRBD1. Germline V gene data show CDR1 as SGHTA and CDR2 as FQGNSA. This CDR3 has 14 amino acids. Trimming took 4 bases from V and 5 from J; bases not matched to a gene: 5. The CDR3 DNA follows: TGTGCCAGCAGCTCTCAGGGGGGCGATCAGCCCCAGCATTTT. Protein product: CASSSQGGDQPQHF. The whole variable domain, filled in from reference TRBV7-2 and TRBJ1-5, reads GAGVSQSPSNKVTEKGKDVELRCDPISGHTALYWYRQSLGQGLEFLIYFQGNSAPDKSGLPSDRFSAERTGGSVSTLTIQRTQQEDSAVYLCASSSQGGDQPQHFGDGTRLSIL.

The chain uses TRBV7-6 and TRBJ1-5, with 10 bases that match TRBD1. V was clipped by 5 bases and J by 6 bases; unmatched bases: 7. The CDR3 is 15 residues long. From germline, CDR1 is SGHVS and CDR2 FNYEAQ. This CDR3 is CASSPGQGPGQPQHF. CDR3 in DNA: TGTGCCAGCAGCCCGGGACAGGGGCCAGGTCAGCCCCAGCATTTT.

The chain has TRBV14 and TRBJ1-1, with 10 nucleotides matching TRBD1. Germline loops: CDR1 SGHDN, CDR2 FVKESK. Trimming removed 4 bases from V and 5 bases from J; junction bases left unmatched: 10. CDR3 size: 16 residues. CDR3 DNA sequence: TGTGCCAGCAGCCGACGACAGGGGGCATCGAATACTGAAGCTTTCTTT. This sequence encodes CASSRRQGASNTEAFF.

This rearrangement joins TRBV7-9 to TRBJ2-3; D unclear. This CDR3 region has 14 residues. Germline V gene sequence: CDR1 SEHNR, CDR2 FQNEAQ (reference sequence). The V end lost 3 bases, the J end lost 5 bases, and 12 bases lay between the germline ends. CDR3 amino acids: CASSFAQSGDTQYF. The CDR3 coding sequence is TGTGCCAGCAGCTTTGCGCAATCCGGAGATACGCAGTATTTT.